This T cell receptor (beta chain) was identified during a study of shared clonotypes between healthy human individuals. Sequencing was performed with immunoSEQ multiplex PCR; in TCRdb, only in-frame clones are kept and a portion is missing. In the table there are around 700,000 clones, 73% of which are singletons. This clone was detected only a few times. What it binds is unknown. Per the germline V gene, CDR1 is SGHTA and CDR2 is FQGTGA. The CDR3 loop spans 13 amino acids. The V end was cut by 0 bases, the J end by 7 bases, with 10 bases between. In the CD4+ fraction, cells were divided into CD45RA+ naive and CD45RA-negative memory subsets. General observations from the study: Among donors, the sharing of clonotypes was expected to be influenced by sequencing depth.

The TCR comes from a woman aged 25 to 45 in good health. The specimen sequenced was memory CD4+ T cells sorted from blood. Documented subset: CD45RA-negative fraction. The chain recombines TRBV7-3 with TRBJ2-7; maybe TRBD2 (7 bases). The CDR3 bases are TGTGCCAGCAGCTTAACCAGGGGAGGGGAGCAGTACTTC. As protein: CASSLTRGGEQYF.